This entry lists 9 T cell receptor beta chains sequenced from one sample in a study of vaccination and CD4 T cells after COVID-19. The antigens these receptors bind are not known. Scientists ran DNA taken from cultured CD4+ T cells through the Oncomine TCR Beta short-read assay for sequencing. MiXCR was run by TCRdb on the PCR reads, yielding one entry per CDR3 protein. In the table there are around 25,000 distinct CDR3 sequences, roughly 53% of which are singletons. Indicated treatment: roughly 11-day PBMC culture with coronavirus spike peptide pools or control peptides (ViraFEST assay). Source material: CD4+ T cells from blood, cultured in vitro. These receptors all come from a human donor who had recovered from COVID-19.

This rearrangement joins TRBV10-3 to TRBJ2-7, with D possibly being TRBD1 (5 bases). Germline V gene lookup returns CDR1 ENHRY and CDR2 SYGVKD. Trimming left V 4 bases short and J 5 bases short, with 18 bases between. There are 15 residues in the CDR3. CDR3 DNA sequence: TGTGCCATCAGTGTGGGAAGGGGTACGACTCACGAGCAGTACTTC. Encoded protein: CAISVGRGTTHEQYF.

The rearrangement uses TRBV19 and TRBJ1-2; D is possibly TRBD1 (5 bases). The CDR3 sequence is 15 residues long. V was cut by 6 bases and J by 3 bases, with 17 bases left in between. CDR1 LNHDA and CDR2 SQIVND come from the germline V gene (reference sequence). CDR3 protein: CASSPSGEVYYGYTF. The CDR3, as DNA: TGTGCCAGTAGCCCATCGGGGGAGGTTTACTATGGCTACACCTTC.

The rearrangement uses TRBV10-3 and TRBJ2-2; 10 bases are a match to TRBD1. The CDR3 loop spans 16 amino acids. J was trimmed by 4 bases and V by 5 bases; bases with no gene match: 7. Germline lookup yields CDR1 ENHRY and CDR2 SYGVKD. The CDR3 bases are TGTGCCATCAGTCCGGGACAGGGGTTGGTCACCGGGGAGCTGTTTTTT. It specifies CAISPGQGLVTGELFF.

The V and J genes are TRBV12-3 or TRBV12-4 and TRBJ2-7; D remains ambiguous. Trimming took off 3 bases at V and 4 bases at J, with 10 bases between the two ends. This CDR3 spans 13 amino acids. CDR3 loop: CASSFRWGYEQYF. CDR3 DNA sequence: TGTGCCAGCAGTTTTAGGTGGGGTTACGAGCAGTACTTC.

The gene calls are TRBV20-1 and TRBJ2-3; tentatively, D is TRBD1 (5 bases). V lost 2 bases and J lost 9, with 9 bases in between. CDR3 size: 11 residues. Germline V gene lookup returns CDR1 DFQATT and CDR2 SNEGSKA (reference sequence). The CDR3 loop is CSARQGLTQYF. CDR3 coding DNA: TGCAGTGCTAGACAGGGTTTAACGCAGTATTTT.

The chain recombines TRBV20-1 with TRBJ1-2, with 7 bases that match TRBD1. Germline loops: CDR1 DFQATT, CDR2 SNEGSKA (reference sequence). V shed 6 bases and J 8 bases; nucleotides not matched to a gene: 9. The CDR3 has 12 amino acids. This CDR3 is CSARSRGQGYTF. CDR3 nucleotides: TGCAGTGCGCGGAGCAGGGGACAGGGCTACACCTTC.

This clonotype was found a few times. The J gene is TRBJ2-5, the V gene TRBV7-9; D gene uncertain. Germline values: CDR1 SEHNR, CDR2 FQNEAQ (reference sequence). The CDR3 is made up of 12 amino acids. The germline V and J ends were trimmed by 4 bases and 1 base, with 4 bases remaining between them. CDR3 in DNA: TGTGCCAGCAGCTACGCCCAAGAGACCCAGTACTTC. It codes for CASSYAQETQYF.

In this sample, this clonotype turned up a few times. The CDR3 sequence: CSARGGSSSYNSPLHF. CDR3 sequence (DNA): TGCAGTGCTAGAGGGGGGAGTAGCTCCTATAATTCACCCCTCCACTTT. This chain links TRBV20-1 with TRBJ1-6; maybe TRBD1 (5 bases). Trimming stripped 1 base from V and 0 bases from J, with 10 bases between. The germline CDR1 and CDR2 sequences are DFQATT and SNEGSKA (reference sequence). This CDR3 is 16 amino acids long.

The rearrangement joins TRBV7-6 to TRBJ2-7, with D unresolved. Germline loops: CDR1 SGHVS, CDR2 FNYEAQ. Deletions cut 3 bases from V and 5 bases from J, with 11 bases between. The CDR3 sequence is 13 residues long. CDR3 loop: CASSLLLRDEQYF. CDR3 nucleotide sequence: TGTGCCAGCAGCTTGCTGTTACGGGACGAGCAGTACTTC. Filled out from reference TRBV7-6 and TRBJ2-7, the complete variable domain reads GAGVSQSPRYKVTKRGQDVALRCDPISGHVSLYWYRQALGQGPEFLTYFNYEAQQDKSGLPNDRFSAERPEGSISTLTIQRTEQRDSAMYRCASSLLLRDEQYFGPGTRLTVT.